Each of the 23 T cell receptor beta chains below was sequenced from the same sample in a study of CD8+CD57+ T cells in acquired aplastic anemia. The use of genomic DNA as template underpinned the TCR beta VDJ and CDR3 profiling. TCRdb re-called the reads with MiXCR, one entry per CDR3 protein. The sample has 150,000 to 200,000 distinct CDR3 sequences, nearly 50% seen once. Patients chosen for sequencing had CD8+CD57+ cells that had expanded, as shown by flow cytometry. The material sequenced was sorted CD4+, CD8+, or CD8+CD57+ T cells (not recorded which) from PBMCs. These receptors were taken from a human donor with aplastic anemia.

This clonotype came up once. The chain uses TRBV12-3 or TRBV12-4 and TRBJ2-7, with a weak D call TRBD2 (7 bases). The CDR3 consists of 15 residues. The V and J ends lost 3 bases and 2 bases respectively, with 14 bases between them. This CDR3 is CASSLGGGQPYEQYF. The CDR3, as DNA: TGTGCCAGCAGTTTGGGCGGGGGCCAACCCTACGAGCAGTACTTC.

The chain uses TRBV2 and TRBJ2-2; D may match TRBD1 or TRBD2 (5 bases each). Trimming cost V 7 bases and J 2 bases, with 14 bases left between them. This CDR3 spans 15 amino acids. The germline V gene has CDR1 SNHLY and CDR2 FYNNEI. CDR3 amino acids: CASITPGTNTGELFF. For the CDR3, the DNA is TGTGCCAGCATCACCCCGGGGACCAACACCGGGGAGCTGTTTTTT.

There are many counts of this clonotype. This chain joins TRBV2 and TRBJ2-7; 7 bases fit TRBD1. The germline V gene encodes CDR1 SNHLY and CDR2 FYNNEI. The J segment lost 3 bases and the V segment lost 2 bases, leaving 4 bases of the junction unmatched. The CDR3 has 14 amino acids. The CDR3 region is CASSELGTDYEQYF. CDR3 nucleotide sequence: TGTGCCAGCAGTGAATTAGGGACAGACTACGAGCAGTACTTC.

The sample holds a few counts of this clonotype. The CDR3 reads CSVEVLREVTEAFF. The CDR3 DNA sequence: TGCAGCGTTGAAGTCCTCAGGGAGGTCACTGAAGCTTTCTTT. The chain is built from TRBV29-1 and TRBJ1-1, with a weak D call TRBD1 (5 bases). Between the trimmed V and J ends, which lost 1 base and 4 bases, there was a span of 13 bases. This CDR3 spans 14 amino acids. Germline V gene sequence: CDR1 SQVTM, CDR2 ANQGSEA.

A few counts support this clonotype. The CDR3 DNA follows: TGTGCCAGCAGACGTTACAAGGGGGCTTTAGATAATTCACCCCTCCACTTT. Translated: CASRRYKGALDNSPLHF. The chain recombines TRBV27 with TRBJ1-6; 7 bases fit TRBD1. There are 17 residues in the CDR3. CDR1 MNHEY and CDR2 SMNVEV come from the germline V gene (reference sequence). The J segment lost 5 bases and the V segment lost 6 bases, leaving 13 bases of the junction unmatched.

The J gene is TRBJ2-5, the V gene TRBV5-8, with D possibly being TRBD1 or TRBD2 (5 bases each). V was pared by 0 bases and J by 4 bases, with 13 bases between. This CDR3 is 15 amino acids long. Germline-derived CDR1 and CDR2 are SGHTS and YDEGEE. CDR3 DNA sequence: TGTGCCAGCAGCTTGGTCCAGGGAGCACTAGAGACCCAGTACTTC. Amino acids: CASSLVQGALETQYF. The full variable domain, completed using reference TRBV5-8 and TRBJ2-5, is EAGVTQSPTHLIKTRGQQATLRCSPISGHTSVYWYQQALGLGLQFLLWYDEGEERNRGNFPPRFSGRQFPNYSSELNVNALELEDSALYLCASSLVQGALETQYFGPGTRLLVL.

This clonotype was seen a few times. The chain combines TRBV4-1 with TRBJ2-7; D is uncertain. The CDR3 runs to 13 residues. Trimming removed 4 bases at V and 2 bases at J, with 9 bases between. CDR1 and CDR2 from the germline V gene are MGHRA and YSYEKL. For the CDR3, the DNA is TGCGCCAGCAGCCCTGGAGAGACCTACGAGCAGTACTTC. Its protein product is CASSPGETYEQYF.

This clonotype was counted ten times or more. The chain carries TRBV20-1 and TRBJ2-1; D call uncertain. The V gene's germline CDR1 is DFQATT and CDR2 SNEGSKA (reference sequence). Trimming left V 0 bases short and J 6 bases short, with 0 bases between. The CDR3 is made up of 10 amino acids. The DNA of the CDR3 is TGCAGTGCTAGAGACAATGAGCAGTTCTTC. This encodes CSARDNEQFF.

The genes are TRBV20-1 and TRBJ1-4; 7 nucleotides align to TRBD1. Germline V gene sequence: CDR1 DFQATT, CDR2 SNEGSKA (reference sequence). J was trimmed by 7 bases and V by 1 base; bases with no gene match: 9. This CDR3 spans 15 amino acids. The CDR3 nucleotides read TGCAGTGCTAGAGTTCCTGCAGGGGGTTTTGAAAAACTGTTTTTT. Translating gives CSARVPAGGFEKLFF.

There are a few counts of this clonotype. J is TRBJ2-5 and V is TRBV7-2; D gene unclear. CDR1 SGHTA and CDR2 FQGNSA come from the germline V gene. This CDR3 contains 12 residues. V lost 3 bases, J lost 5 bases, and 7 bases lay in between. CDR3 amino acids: CASSFASETQYF. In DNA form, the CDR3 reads TGTGCCAGCAGCTTTGCCTCGGAGACCCAGTACTTC.

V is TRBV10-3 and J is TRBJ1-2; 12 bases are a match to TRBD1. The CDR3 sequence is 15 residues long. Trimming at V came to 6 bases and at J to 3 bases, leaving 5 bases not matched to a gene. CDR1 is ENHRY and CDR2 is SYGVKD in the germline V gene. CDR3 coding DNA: TGTGCCATCAGCGAGGGACAGGGGGCGCACTATGGCTACACCTTC. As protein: CAISEGQGAHYGYTF.

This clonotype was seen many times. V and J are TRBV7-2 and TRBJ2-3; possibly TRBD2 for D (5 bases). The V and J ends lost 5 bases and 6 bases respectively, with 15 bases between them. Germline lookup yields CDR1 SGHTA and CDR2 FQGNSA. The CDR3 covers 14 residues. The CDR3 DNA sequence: TGTGCCAGCAGCAAGGACTCGCTAACGGATACGCAGTATTTT. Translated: CASSKDSLTDTQYF.

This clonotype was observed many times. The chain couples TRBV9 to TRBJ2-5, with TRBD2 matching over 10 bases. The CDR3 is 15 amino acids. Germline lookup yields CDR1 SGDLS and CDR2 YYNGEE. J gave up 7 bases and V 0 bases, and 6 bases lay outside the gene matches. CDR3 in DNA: TGTGCCAGCAGCGTAGGAAGCGGGAGGGTTGGGACCCAGTACTTC. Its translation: CASSVGSGRVGTQYF.

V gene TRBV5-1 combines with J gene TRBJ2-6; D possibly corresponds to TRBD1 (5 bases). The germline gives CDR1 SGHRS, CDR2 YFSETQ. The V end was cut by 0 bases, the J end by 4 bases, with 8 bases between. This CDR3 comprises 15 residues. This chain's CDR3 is CASSLGRAGANVLTF. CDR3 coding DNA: TGCGCCAGCAGCTTGGGCAGGGCCGGGGCCAACGTCCTGACTTTC.

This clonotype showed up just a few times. The CDR3 sequence is CASRPILAIYNEQFF. CDR3 in DNA: TGTGCCAGCAGGCCAATACTAGCGATTTACAATGAGCAGTTCTTC. The rearrangement uses TRBV2 and TRBJ2-1; 7 bases map to TRBD2. Germline CDR1 is SNHLY and CDR2 is FYNNEI. V gave up 6 bases and J gave up 4 bases; unmatched junction bases: 9. This CDR3 has 15 amino acids.

DNA of the CDR3: TGTGCCATCAGTGATCGACGGGGATCCCTGAACACTGAAGCTTTCTTT. Amino acids: CAISDRRGSLNTEAFF. The chain employs TRBV10-3 and TRBJ1-1; D not resolved. The CDR3 sequence is 16 residues long. Germline V CDR1 and CDR2: ENHRY, SYGVKD. Deletions cut 3 bases from V and 0 bases from J, with 14 bases between.

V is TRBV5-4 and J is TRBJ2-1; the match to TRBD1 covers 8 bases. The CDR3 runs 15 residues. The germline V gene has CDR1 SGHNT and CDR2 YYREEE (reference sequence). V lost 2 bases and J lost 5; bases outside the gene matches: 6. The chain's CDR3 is CASSFGQGFDNEQFF. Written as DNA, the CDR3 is TGTGCCAGCAGCTTCGGACAGGGTTTCGACAATGAGCAGTTCTTC.

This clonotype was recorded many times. Written as DNA, the CDR3 is TGTGCCACCAGTGATTCCAGGCTTGCGGAGCAGTACTTC. Translation gives CATSDSRLAEQYF. The gene calls are TRBV24-1 and TRBJ2-7; D is undetermined. The CDR3 has 13 amino acids. Trimming removed 2 bases at V and 7 bases at J, with 11 bases between. Germline CDR1 and CDR2: KGHDR and SFDVKD.

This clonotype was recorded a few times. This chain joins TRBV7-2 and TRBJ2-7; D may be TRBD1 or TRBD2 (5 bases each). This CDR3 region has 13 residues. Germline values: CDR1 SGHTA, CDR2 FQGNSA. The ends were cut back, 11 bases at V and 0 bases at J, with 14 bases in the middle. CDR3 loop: CASLGESSYEQYF. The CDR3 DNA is TGTGCCTCCCTAGGGGAGAGCTCCTACGAGCAGTACTTC.

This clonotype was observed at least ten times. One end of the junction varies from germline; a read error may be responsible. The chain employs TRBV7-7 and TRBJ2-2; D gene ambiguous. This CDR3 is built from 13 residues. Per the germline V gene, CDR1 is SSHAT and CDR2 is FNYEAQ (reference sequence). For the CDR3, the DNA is TGTGCTAGCAGCTTAGAAAACACCGGGGAGCTGTTTTTT. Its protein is CASSLENTGELFF.

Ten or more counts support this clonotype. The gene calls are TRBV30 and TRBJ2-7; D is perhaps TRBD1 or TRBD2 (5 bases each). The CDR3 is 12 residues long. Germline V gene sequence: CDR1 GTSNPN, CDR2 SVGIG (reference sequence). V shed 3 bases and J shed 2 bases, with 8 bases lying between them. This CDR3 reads CAWSRDAYEQYF. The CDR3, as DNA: TGTGCCTGGAGCCGGGACGCCTACGAGCAGTACTTC.

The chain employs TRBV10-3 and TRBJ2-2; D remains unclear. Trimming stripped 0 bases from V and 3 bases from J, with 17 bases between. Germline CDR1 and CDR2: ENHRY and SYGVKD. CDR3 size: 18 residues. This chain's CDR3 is CAISESVGIGGYTGELFF. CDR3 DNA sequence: TGTGCCATCAGTGAGTCCGTTGGGATTGGTGGCTACACCGGGGAGCTGTTTTTT.

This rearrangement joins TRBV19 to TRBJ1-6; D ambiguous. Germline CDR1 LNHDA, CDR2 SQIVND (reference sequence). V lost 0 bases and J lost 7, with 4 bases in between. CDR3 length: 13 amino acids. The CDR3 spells CASSIDANSPLHF. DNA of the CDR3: TGTGCCAGTAGTATAGACGCGAATTCACCCCTCCACTTT.